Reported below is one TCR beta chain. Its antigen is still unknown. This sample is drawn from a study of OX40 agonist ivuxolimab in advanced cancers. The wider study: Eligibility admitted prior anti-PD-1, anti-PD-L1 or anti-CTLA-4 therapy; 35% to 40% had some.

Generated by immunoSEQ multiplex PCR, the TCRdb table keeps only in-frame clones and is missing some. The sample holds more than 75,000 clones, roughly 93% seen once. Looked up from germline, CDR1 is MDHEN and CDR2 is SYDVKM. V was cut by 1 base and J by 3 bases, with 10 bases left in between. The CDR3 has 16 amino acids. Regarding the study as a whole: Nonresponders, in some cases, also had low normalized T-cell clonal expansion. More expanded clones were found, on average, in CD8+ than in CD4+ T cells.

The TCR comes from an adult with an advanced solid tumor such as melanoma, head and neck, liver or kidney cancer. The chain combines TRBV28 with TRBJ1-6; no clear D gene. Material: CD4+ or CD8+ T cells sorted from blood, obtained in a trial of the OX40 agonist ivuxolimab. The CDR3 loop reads CASSLSMGLYNSPLHF. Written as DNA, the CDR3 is TGTGCCAGCAGTTTATCTATGGGCCTCTATAATTCACCCCTCCACTTT.